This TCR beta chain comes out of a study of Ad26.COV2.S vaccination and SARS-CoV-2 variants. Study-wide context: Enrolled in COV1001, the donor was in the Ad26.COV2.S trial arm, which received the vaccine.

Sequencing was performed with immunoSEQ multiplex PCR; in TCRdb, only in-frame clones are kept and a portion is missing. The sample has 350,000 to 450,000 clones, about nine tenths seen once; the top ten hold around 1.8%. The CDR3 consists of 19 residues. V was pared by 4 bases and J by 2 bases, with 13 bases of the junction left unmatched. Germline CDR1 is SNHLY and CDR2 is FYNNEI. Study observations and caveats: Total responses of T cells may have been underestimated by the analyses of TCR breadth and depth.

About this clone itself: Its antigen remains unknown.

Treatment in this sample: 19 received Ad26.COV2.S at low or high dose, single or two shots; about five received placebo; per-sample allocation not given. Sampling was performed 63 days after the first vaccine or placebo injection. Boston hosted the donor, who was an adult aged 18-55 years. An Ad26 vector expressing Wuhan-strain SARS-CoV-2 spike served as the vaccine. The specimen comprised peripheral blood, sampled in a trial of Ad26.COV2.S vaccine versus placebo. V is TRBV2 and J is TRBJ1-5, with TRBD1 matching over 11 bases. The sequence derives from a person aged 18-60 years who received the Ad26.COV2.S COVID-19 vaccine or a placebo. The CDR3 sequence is CASSAPGTGGVAGNQPQHF. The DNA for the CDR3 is TGTGCCAGCAGTGCACCCGGGACAGGGGGGGTGGCGGGCAATCAGCCCCAGCATTTT. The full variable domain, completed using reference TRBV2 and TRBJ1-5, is EPEVTQTPSHQVTQMGQEVILRCVPISNHLYFYWYRQILGQKVEFLVSFYNNEISEKSEIFDDQFSVERPDGSNFTLKIRSTKLEDSAMYFCASSAPGTGGVAGNQPQHFGDGTRLSIL.